These 5 T cell receptor beta chains were sequenced from one sample in a study of vaccination effects on CD4 cells after COVID-19 (dated by TCRdb to 2021 to 2024). In the ViraFEST assay, PBMC were stimulated with viral peptide pools, and antigen-specific CD4+ T cell clonotypes were then identified by expansion using TCR sequencing. After around eleven days of culture, CD4+ T cells were isolated with the EasySep CD4+ T cell isolation kit. Participants received two doses of either the BNT162b2 or the mRNA-1273 mRNA SARS-CoV-2 vaccine. Their cognate antigens are unknown. The library came from the immunoSEQ multiplex PCR assay. TCRdb re-hosts the immuneACCESS table, in-frame sequences only. Its copies lack some clones; in the studies checked, an unresolved V gene accounts for under half of them, and the cause for the rest is not known. The sample table contains tens of thousands of clones; only one count was recorded for around three quarters of them. The ten largest clones capture approximately 0.95% of the sample.

The sample in question was CD4+ T cells from PBMCs cultured with HCoV-OC43 spike peptides, obtained after COVID-19 vaccination. The intended sense of this specimen's cell subset or site label: HCoV-OC43 spike overlapping peptide pool stimulation. The receptor source for this set is a human donor who received a COVID-19 vaccine.

The gene calls are TRBV9 and TRBJ1-4; TRBD1 is a possible D gene (6 bases). V was shortened by 2 bases and J by 10 bases, with 12 bases between the two germline ends. Germline V lookup: CDR1 SGDLS, CDR2 YYNGEE. The CDR3 spans 13 residues. The CDR3 DNA sequence: TGTGCCAGCAGCGTGGACAGTTGGGGAAAACTGTTTTTT. Protein product: CASSVDSWGKLFF.

The V and J genes are TRBV28 and TRBJ1-2; D gene unclear. Trimming cost V 2 bases and J 7 bases, with 11 bases left between them. CDR1 is MDHEN, CDR2 SYDVKM, per germline. This CDR3 has 13 amino acids. The CDR3 DNA follows: TGTGCCAGCAGTTTACGGAGGGAAGGTGGCTACACCTTC. It codes for CASSLRREGGYTF.

The chain links TRBV9 to TRBJ1-2; 8 nucleotides line up with TRBD1. The CDR3 consists of 13 residues. The ends lost 3 bases at V and 3 bases at J; junction bases unmatched: 1. The germline V gene has CDR1 SGDLS and CDR2 YYNGEE. The CDR3 region is CASSETGDYGYTF. DNA for the CDR3: TGTGCCAGCAGCGAGACAGGGGACTATGGCTACACCTTC.

The chain has TRBV30 and TRBJ2-1; D possibly corresponds to TRBD2 (5 bases). The CDR3 has 13 amino acids. V was clipped by 8 bases and J by 4 bases, with 15 bases between them. Germline loops: CDR1 GTSNPN, CDR2 SVGIG (reference sequence). CDR3: CAHEAGAYNEQFF. Here the CDR3 DNA reads TGTGCCCACGAGGCGGGTGCGTACAATGAGCAGTTCTTC.

The gene calls are TRBV7-2 and TRBJ2-3; D is unclear. V gave up 3 bases and J gave up 0 bases, with 13 bases separating them. The germline V gene encodes CDR1 SGHTA and CDR2 FQGNSA. The CDR3 covers 16 residues. The CDR3: CASSFGPSASTDTQYF. The CDR3 DNA is TGTGCCAGCAGCTTTGGACCCAGCGCTAGCACAGATACGCAGTATTTT.